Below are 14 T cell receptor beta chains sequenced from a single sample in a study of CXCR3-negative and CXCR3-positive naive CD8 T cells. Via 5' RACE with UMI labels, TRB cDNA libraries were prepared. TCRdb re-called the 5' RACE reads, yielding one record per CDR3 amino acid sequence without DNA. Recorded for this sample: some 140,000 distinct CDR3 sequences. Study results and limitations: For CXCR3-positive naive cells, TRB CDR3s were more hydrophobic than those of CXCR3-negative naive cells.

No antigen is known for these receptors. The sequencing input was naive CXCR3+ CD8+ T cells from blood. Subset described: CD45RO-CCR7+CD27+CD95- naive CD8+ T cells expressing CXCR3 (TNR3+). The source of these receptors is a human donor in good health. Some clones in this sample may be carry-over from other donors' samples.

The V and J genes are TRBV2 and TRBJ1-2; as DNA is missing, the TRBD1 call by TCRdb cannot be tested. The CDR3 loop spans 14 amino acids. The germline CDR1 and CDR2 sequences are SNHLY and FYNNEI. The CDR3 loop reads CASRAGTVSRGYTF.

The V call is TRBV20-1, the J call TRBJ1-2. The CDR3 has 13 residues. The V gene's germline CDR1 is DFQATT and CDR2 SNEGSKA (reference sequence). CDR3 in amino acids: CSARGSFVDGNTF.

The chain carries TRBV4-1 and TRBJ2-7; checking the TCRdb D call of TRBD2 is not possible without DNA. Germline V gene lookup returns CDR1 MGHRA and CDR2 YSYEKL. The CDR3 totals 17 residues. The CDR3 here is CASSQDRSGLAQYEQYF.

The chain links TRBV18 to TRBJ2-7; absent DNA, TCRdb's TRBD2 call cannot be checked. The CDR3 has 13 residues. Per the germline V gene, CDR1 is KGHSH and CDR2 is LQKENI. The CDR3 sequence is CASSPSGPAEQYF.

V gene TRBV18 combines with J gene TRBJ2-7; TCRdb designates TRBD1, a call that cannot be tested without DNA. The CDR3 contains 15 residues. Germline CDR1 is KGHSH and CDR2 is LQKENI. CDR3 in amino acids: CASSPPNQGSYEQYF.

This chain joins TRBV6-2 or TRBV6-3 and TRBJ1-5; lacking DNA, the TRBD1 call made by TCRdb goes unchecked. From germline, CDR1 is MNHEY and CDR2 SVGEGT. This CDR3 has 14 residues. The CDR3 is CASSYWDHNQPQHF.

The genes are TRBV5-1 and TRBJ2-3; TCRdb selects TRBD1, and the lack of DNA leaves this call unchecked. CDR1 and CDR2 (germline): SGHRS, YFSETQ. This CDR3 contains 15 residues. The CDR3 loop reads CASSLTGRGVDTQYF.

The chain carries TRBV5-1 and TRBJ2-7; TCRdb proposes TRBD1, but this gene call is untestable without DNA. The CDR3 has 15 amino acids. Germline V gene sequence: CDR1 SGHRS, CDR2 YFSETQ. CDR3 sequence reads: CASRGDRGRAYEQYF.

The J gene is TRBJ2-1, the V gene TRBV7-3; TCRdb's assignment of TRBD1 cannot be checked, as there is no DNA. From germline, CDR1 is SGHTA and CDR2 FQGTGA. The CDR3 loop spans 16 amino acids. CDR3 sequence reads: CASSLGHRGPYNEQFF.

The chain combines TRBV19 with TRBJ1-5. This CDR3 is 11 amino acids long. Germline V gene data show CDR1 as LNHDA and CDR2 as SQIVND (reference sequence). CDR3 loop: CASSIAGAQHF.

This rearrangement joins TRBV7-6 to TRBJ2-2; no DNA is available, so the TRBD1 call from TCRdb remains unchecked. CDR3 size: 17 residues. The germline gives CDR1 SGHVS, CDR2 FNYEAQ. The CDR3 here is CASSLGGGPTNTGELFF.

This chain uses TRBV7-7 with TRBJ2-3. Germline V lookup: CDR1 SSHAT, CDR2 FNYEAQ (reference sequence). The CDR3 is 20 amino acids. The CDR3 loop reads CASSLFYFGGGQLSTDTQYF.

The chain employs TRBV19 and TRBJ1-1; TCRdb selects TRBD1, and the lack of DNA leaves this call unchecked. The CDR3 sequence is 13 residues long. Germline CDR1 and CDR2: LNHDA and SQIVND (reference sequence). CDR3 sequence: CASSMRGGTEAFF.

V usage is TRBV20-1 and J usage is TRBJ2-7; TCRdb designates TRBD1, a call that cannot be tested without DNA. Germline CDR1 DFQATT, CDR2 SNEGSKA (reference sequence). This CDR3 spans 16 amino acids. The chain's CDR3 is CSARDYFGTATYEQYF.